The T cell receptor (beta chain) under discussion was sequenced for a study of regulatory T cells in long-lasting Graves disease. General study points: Relative to newly diagnosed Graves' patients, persistent ones had lower TCR diversity.

Building the TCR beta libraries relied on iRepertoire HTBI primers, and CDR3 regions underwent Arm-PCR. In TCRdb, the multiplex PCR reads were re-called with MiXCR into one record per CDR3 protein. The repertoire holds more than 350,000 distinct CDR3 sequences, with more than 12% as singletons. Comments on this clonotype: Its matching antigen is unknown.

With 4 bases clipped from V and 7 bases from J, the junction kept 6 bases outside the gene matches. The CDR3 has 14 amino acids. Per germline, CDR1 MNHEY and CDR2 SMNVEV (reference sequence). Time point: newly diagnosed GD, antithyroid drugs for less than 3 months. RNA from PBMCs was the source of the TCR library. The same data also went into a second study, on T cells in Graves' hyperthyroidism and ophthalmopathy. This second study notes: Patients showing uncontrolled infection, other autoimmune disease, pregnancy or lactation were ineligible. From stable hyperthyroidism, ophthalmopathy was separated by a 13 V-J model.

The genes are TRBV27 and TRBJ2-1, with TRBD2 matching over 8 bases. The sample was peripheral blood mononuclear cells (PBMCs), taken at new diagnosis, from a patient treated with antithyroid drugs. The TCR sequence derives from a woman aged 30 to 39 with Graves disease. In DNA, the CDR3 is TGTGCCAGCAGTTGGGCGGGAGGTGGGAATGAGCAGTTCTTC. Its translation is CASSWAGGGNEQFF.